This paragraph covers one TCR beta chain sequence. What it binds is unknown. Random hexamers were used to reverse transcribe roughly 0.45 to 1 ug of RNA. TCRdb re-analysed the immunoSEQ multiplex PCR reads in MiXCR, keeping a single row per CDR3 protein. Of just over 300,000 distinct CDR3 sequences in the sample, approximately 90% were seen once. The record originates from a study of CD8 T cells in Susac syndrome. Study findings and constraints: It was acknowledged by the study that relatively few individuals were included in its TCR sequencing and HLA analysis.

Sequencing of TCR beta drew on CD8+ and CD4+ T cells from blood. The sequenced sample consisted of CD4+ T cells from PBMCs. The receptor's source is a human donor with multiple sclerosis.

For the CDR3, the DNA is TGTGCCGGCGGGACAGGGGGGGCAGATACGCAGTATTTT. Residues: CAGGTGGADTQYF. The V gene is TRBV7-2, the J gene TRBJ2-3; 11 bases are shared with TRBD1. The germline gives CDR1 SGHTA, CDR2 FQGNSA. J gave up 4 bases and V 11 bases, and 5 bases lay outside the gene matches. The CDR3 totals 13 residues. Full variable domain (remainder filled in from reference TRBV7-2 and TRBJ2-3): GAGVSQSPSNKVTEKGKDVELRCDPISGHTALYWYRQSLGQGLEFLIYFQGNSAPDKSGLPSDRFSAERTGGSVSTLTIQRTQQEDSAVYLCAGGTGGADTQYFGPGTRLTVL.